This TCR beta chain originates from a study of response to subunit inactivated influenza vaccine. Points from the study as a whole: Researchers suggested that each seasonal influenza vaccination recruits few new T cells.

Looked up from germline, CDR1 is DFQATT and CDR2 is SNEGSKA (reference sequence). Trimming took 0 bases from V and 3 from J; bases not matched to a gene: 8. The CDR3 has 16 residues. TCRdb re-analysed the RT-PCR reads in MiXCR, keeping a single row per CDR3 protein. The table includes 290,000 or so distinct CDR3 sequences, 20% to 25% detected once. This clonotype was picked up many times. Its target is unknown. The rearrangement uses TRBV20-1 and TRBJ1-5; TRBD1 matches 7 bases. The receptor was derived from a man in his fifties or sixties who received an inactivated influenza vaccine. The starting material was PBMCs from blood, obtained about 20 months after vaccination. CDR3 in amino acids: CSARDIKTGNNQPQHF. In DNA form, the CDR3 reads TGCAGTGCTAGAGATATAAAGACAGGGAACAATCAGCCCCAGCATTTT.